A single sample is the source of the 7 T cell receptor beta chains below, sequenced in a study of T cell responses to AZD1222 COVID-19 vaccine. Generated by immunoSEQ multiplex PCR, the TCRdb table keeps only in-frame clones and is missing some. Here the sample spans around 160,000 clones, about nine tenths being singletons. Material: peripheral blood, obtained on day 0 of AZD1222 vaccination. Receptors were obtained from an adult in good health.

The V call is TRBV29-1, the J call TRBJ1-1, with TRBD1 as a possible D gene (5 bases). Germline CDR1 and CDR2: SQVTM and ANQGSEA. The CDR3 spans 15 residues. V gave up 2 bases and J gave up 1 base, with 14 bases separating them. The CDR3 reads CSVEPRATGNTEAFF. The CDR3 region has the DNA TGCAGCGTTGAACCTCGAGCTACAGGGAACACTGAAGCTTTCTTT.

Details on this clone: Other nucleotide sequences from this sample produce the same CDR3. The chain joins TRBV5-1 to TRBJ1-5; D possibly corresponds to TRBD1 (5 bases). Germline assignment: CDR1 SGHRS and CDR2 YFSETQ. The V end was cut by 0 bases, the J end by 5 bases, with 6 bases between. The CDR3 runs 13 residues. The CDR3 nucleotides are TGCGCCAGCAGCTTGGGGGGGGATCAGCCCCAGCATTTT. It translates to CASSLGGDQPQHF.

This clone was found once. The chain carries TRBV3-1 (or the pseudogene TRBV3-2) and TRBJ2-1; D unclear. CDR3 length: 12 amino acids. Between the trimmed V and J ends, which lost 3 bases and 9 bases, there was a span of 9 bases. CDR1 is LGHDT and CDR2 is YNNKEL in the germline V gene (reference sequence). The CDR3 DNA reads as TGTGCCAGCAGCCAGTACTCGGGTGAGCAGTTCTTC. Its protein product is CASSQYSGEQFF.

This chain uses TRBV18 with TRBJ2-2; no firm D call. Germline loops: CDR1 KGHSH, CDR2 LQKENI. Trimming left V 1 base short and J 4 bases short, with 16 bases between. The CDR3 loop spans 17 amino acids. CDR3 amino acids: CASSPQAVKGSTGELFF. CDR3 coding DNA: TGTGCCAGCTCACCACAGGCGGTCAAAGGGTCCACCGGGGAGCTGTTTTTT.

The chain couples TRBV10-3 to TRBJ2-7; TRBD1 might be the D (6 bases). With 10 bases removed from V and 2 bases from J, the gap between germline ends came to 18 bases. CDR1 and CDR2 from the germline V gene are ENHRY and SYGVKD. The CDR3 extends over 14 amino acids. The CDR3 sequence: CASKTGTGPYEQYF. As DNA, the CDR3 is TGTGCCAGCAAAACAGGGACCGGCCCCTACGAGCAGTACTTC.

This clone was picked up a small number of times. The V gene is TRBV27, the J gene TRBJ1-6, with D perhaps matching TRBD1 (5 bases). The CDR3 loop spans 15 amino acids. The V gene's germline CDR1 is MNHEY and CDR2 SMNVEV (reference sequence). V was clipped by 1 base and J by 11 bases, with 15 bases between them. The CDR3 here is CASSLWGRENAPLHF. CDR3 DNA: TGTGCCAGCAGTTTATGGGGCAGGGAGAACGCACCCCTCCACTTT.

V and J are TRBV27 and TRBJ2-3; D is ambiguous. Germline CDR1 is MNHEY and CDR2 is SMNVEV (reference sequence). This CDR3 is 11 amino acids long. The V gene lost 1 base and the J gene lost 8 bases, with 4 bases spanning the gap. Here the CDR3 DNA reads TGTGCCAGCAGTTTATTGGGTACGCAGTATTTT. Protein sequence: CASSLLGTQYF.